This T cell receptor (beta chain) was identified during a study of neurological immune-mediated disorders. Germline V gene sequence: CDR1 SGHRS, CDR2 YFSETQ. This CDR3 comprises 14 residues. The V and J ends lost 2 bases and 2 bases, in that order; junction bases with no gene match: 1. This clonotype was recorded at least ten times. What it binds is unknown. Study observations and caveats: No sharing of CDR3 amino acid sequences was observed among expanded clones across subjects, suggesting private repertoires in all groups. On phylogenetic grouping, the repertoires of 18 of 34 multiple sclerosis patients fell within one related-CDR3 cluster, constituting a possible signature.

Synthesis of cDNA was carried out by template-switch 5'RACE. The reaction used 10-nucleotide random UMIs. TCRdb independently ran MiXCR on the 5' RACE reads; one entry per CDR3 protein. The sample holds 55,000 to 70,000 distinct CDR3 sequences; roughly 4.9% are singletons and the top ten take about 5.7%. This TCR derives from a human donor with multiple sclerosis. The donor label of this sample is uncertain. This sequence joins TRBV5-1 and TRBJ2-7, with 10 bases lining up with TRBD2. The specimen was PBMCs. Here the CDR3 reads CASSFSGGTYEQYF. CDR3 nucleotide sequence: TGCGCCAGCAGCTTTAGCGGGGGGACCTACGAGCAGTACTTC.